This T cell receptor beta chain was sequenced during a study of tumor and adjacent non-tumor tissue in lung cancer. Concerning this clonotype: A much larger clone sits a single nucleotide away, making a read error possible.

The library came from three nested PCR rounds adapted from ARM-PCR protocols. Each CDR3 protein gets one entry after TCRdb re-called the multiplex PCR reads with MiXCR. The sample records fewer than 85,000 distinct CDR3 sequences, over 75% being singletons. This sample's RNA came from whole unsorted tissue. CDR3 length: 12 amino acids. Per the germline V gene, CDR1 is DFQATT and CDR2 is SNEGSKA (reference sequence). V was cut by 6 bases and J by 3 bases, with 11 bases left in between. This clonotype was sampled from a woman aged 50 to 60 with non-small cell lung cancer. Sequencing was performed on lung tumor tissue. The chain employs TRBV20-1 and TRBJ1-1; unclear D gene. The CDR3 here is CSARRLDTEAFF. CDR3 sequence (DNA): TGCAGTGCCAGGAGGCTGGACACTGAAGCTTTCTTT.